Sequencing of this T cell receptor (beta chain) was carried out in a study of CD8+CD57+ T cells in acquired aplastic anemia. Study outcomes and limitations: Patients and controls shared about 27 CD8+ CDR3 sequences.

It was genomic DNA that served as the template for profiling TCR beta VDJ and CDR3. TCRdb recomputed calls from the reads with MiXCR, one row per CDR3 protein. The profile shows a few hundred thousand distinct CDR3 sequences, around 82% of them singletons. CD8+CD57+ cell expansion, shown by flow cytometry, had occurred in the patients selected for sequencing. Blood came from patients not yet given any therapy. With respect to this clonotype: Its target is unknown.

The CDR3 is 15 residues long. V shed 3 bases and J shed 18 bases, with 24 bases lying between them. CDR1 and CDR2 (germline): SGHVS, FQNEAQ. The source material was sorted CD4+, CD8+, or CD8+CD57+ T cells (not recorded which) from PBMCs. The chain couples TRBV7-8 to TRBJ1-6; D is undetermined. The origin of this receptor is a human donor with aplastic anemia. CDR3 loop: CASSFGPTANSQHHF. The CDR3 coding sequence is TGTGCCAGCAGCTTCGGGCCCACAGCGAATTCGCAGCACCACTTT.